This is a list of T cell receptor beta chains from one sample in a study of beta chain features in type 1 diabetes. Assay used: immunoSEQ multiplex PCR; TCRdb lists only in-frame clones, some missing. Among roughly 300,000 clones listed, less than 15% were seen once. Material: central memory CD4+ T cells from blood. These TCRs come from a man younger than 45 in good health. The CDR3 runs from the conserved cysteine through the conserved F or W. The D gene is left open where the match is weak. Only part of the rows carry a size: once, few, many, or a class if the clone is expanded.

-,-,TRBV15,TRBJ2-5,CATSSRFTLDMGTQYF,TGTGCCACCAGCAGCCGATTTACACTAGACATGGGGACCCAGTACTTC
-,-,TRBV13,TRBJ1-2,CASSLGNYGYTF,TGTGCCAGCAGCTTAGGGAACTATGGCTACACCTTC
-,few,TRBV5-1,TRBJ2-7,CASSLGPLGGSYEQYF,TGCGCCAGCAGCTTGGGCCCCCTAGGCGGGTCCTACGAGCAGTACTTC
-,-,TRBV5-1,TRBJ2-2,CASSLAASSPNTGELFF,TGCGCCAGCAGCTTGGCCGCTAGCTCACCGAACACCGGGGAGCTGTTTTTT
TRBD1,once,TRBV6-6,TRBJ1-6,CASKPGQGRSPLHF,TGTGCCAGCAAACCGGGACAGGGTCGGTCACCCCTCCACTTT
-,few,TRBV10-3,TRBJ1-5,CAISESAKNQPQHF,TGTGCCATCAGTGAGAGCGCCAAAAATCAGCCCCAGCATTTT
TRBD2,-,TRBV9,TRBJ2-3,CASSPGLGTDTQYF,TGTGCCAGCAGCCCGGGACTAGGAACCGATACGCAGTATTTT
-,-,TRBV4-3,TRBJ2-5,CASSRGLSEETQYF,TGCGCCAGCAGCCGAGGACTTTCTGAAGAGACCCAGTACTTC
-,-,TRBV19,TRBJ1-2,CASSNNVGLVYGYTF,TGTGCCAGTAGTAACAACGTCGGTCTAGTTTATGGCTACACCTTC
-,-,TRBV5-1,TRBJ1-1,CASSLTGNTEAFF,TGCGCCAGCAGCTTAACGGGGAACACTGAAGCTTTCTTT
-,few,TRBV6-1,TRBJ2-7,CASSDQLPGLVFSYEQYF,TGTGCCAGCAGTGATCAACTTCCGGGACTTGTCTTTAGTTACGAGCAGTACTTC
-,-,TRBV11-2,TRBJ1-3,CASSPDSGSGNTIYF,TGTGCCAGCAGCCCAGACTCCGGATCTGGAAACACCATATATTTT
TRBD1,-,TRBV7-2,TRBJ1-6,CASSSRQGASSPLHF,TGTGCCAGCAGCTCAAGACAGGGGGCTAGTTCACCCCTCCACTTT
-,few,TRBV6-5,TRBJ2-5,CASSYTGAYLYF,TGTGCCAGCAGTTACACCGGTGCCTATTTATACTTC
TRBD2,few,TRBV7-2,TRBJ2-3,CASSFPGLAGGRMQYF,TGTGCCAGCAGCTTCCCGGGACTAGCGGGGGGGCGAATGCAGTATTTT
-,medium-sized,TRBV19,TRBJ2-2,CASSPGTTNTGELFF,TGTGCCAGTAGTCCCGGGACAACGAACACCGGGGAGCTGTTTTTT
-,few,TRBV7-9,TRBJ1-2,CASSRRSDGYTF,TGTGCCAGCAGTCGCCGATCCGACGGCTACACCTTC
-,-,TRBV10-2,TRBJ2-3,CASTIGVARTDTQYF,TGCGCCAGCACGATTGGAGTTGCGCGCACAGATACGCAGTATTTT
-,-,TRBV21-1,TRBJ2-3,CASWSSGTGDTQYF,TGTGCCAGCTGGTCGAGTGGGACCGGAGATACGCAGTATTTT
-,few,TRBV11-2,TRBJ1-2,CASSQAATDYGYTF,TGCGCCAGCAGCCAAGCGGCGACGGACTATGGCTACACCTTC